The following is a T cell receptor beta chain sequence with its context. Its antigen is undetermined. The CDR3 sequence is 13 residues long. Per the germline V gene, CDR1 is SGHKS and CDR2 is YYEKEE (reference sequence). Deletions cut 4 bases from V and 5 bases from J, with 11 bases between. The sample comes from a study of beta chain features in type 1 diabetes. Overall study context: Across every sample, 107,917,701 sorted cells were examined in total. Notes on the study in general: For cells with high TCR expression, cDNA sequencing could yield over-representation. Shorter TCRB CDR3s, moderately but significantly so, marked every one of the four CD4+ subsets in Type 1 diabetes patients. Lower insertion and higher deletion counts appeared at VDJ junctions in type 1 diabetes patients.

What was sequenced were expressed TCRB transcripts, since all of the isolated RNA had been reverse transcribed. Profiling relied on immunoSEQ multiplex PCR, and the TCRdb table lists in-frame clones only, not all of them. The table lists tens of thousands of clones, roughly 41% of them singletons. The clonotype was recovered from a man aged 25 to 40 with type 1 diabetes. V gene TRBV5-5 combines with J gene TRBJ2-3, with D perhaps matching TRBD2 (6 bases). Sequencing used Tregs from blood. The chain's CDR3 is CASSAGGIDTQYF. In nucleotides, the CDR3 is TGTGCCAGCAGCGCCGGGGGAATAGATACGCAGTATTTT.